This TCR beta chain was found in a study of blood T cell repertoires in COVID-19. Study summary: Acute-phase and convalescent COVID-19 samples originated in the United States, Italy and Spain. Sources were T cells, B-cell-depleted T cells, or PBMCs; the material itself was cDNA or gDNA.

Authors' analysis steps: Scientists estimated how many nucleated cells there were by amplifying reference gene primers. Here immunoSEQ multiplex PCR was the method, and the copy in TCRdb shows in-frame clones only, minus some. V, J and clone size are those of that table, while D and trimming were read from the DNA. The table lists approximately 280,000 clones, about nine tenths of them singletons. The CDR3 totals 22 residues. Germline lookup yields CDR1 KGHDR and CDR2 SFDVKD. J lost 0 bases, V lost 3 bases, and 19 bases had no gene match. The sequenced sample consisted of peripheral blood. The clonotype comes from a man aged 45-60 years with acute or convalescent COVID-19. This chain links TRBV24-1 with TRBJ1-6; the match to TRBD1 covers 7 bases. CDR3: CATSDRTFDRAQVLSYNSPLHF. CDR3 DNA sequence: TGTGCCACCAGTGATAGGACGTTCGACAGGGCCCAAGTCCTCTCCTATAATTCACCCCTCCACTTT.